The clone carrying this T cell receptor (beta chain) was counted a few times. Its antigen remains unidentified. Unfractionated whole blood served as the source for total RNA extraction. Germline CDR1 is LGHNA and CDR2 is YSLEER. There are 17 residues in the CDR3. With 3 bases clipped from V and 1 base from J, the junction kept 9 bases outside the gene matches. The entry originates in a study of human T cells and chemical hapten exposure. Across the whole study: Per-sample TCR yields varied mainly from small pooled library volume differences. Study-level results: TCRs whose frequency exceeded 1 in 1000 remained the same following DPC sensitization.

Unique molecular identifiers were attached to individual cDNA molecules within the library. In the authors' workflow: Sequenced samples showed a median of around 100,000 TCRs each, with counts running from around 20,000 to 690,000. One entry per CDR3 protein results from TCRdb running MiXCR on the reads. The V and J calls shown here were made by TCRdb, not taken from the authors' results. The repertoire consists of fewer than 4,000 distinct CDR3 sequences, with around 53% occurring once and the leading ten covering 11%. This receptor was taken from a human donor who had alopecia or was a healthy volunteer (not recorded which). Some clones in this sample may be carry-over from other donors' samples. This table probably holds off-target reads from a library built for another chain. The sequencing input was whole blood. The rearrangement uses TRBV4-3 and TRBJ2-7; 10 bases fit TRBD1. The CDR3 sequence: CASSHVGQGETSYEQYF. CDR3 sequence (DNA): TGCGCCAGCAGCCATGTCGGACAGGGGGAAACATCCTACGAGCAGTACTTC.